These 24 T cell receptor beta chains originate from one sample sequenced in a study of cytomegalovirus exposure and HLA in healthy donors. Both 60 Vbeta primers and 13 Jbeta primers went into the PCR. This table comes from immunoSEQ multiplex PCR, and its TCRdb copy is limited to in-frame clones, with some not included. This table has approximately 110,000 clones, around 77% appearing once. The material sequenced was PBMCs. These receptors came from a woman aged 30 to 39 in good health and CMV-seropositive.

The gene calls are TRBV19 and TRBJ2-2, with D perhaps TRBD1 (6 bases). V was clipped by 3 bases and J by 0 bases, with 8 bases between them. Germline lookup yields CDR1 LNHDA and CDR2 SQIVND (reference sequence). The CDR3 is 15 residues long. This CDR3 reads CASSIRTANTGELFF. CDR3 DNA: TGTGCCAGTAGTATTAGGACAGCGAACACCGGGGAGCTGTTTTTT.

The chain uses TRBV21-1 and TRBJ2-7; the table's D call, TRBD1, has no DNA check behind it. TRBV21-1 is described as a pseudogene. The CDR3 length is 15 residues. The CDR3 sequence is CASSPPPRGPYEQYF. The CDR3 DNA follows: TGTGCCAGCAGCCCCCCCCCTAGGGGGCCCTACGAGCAGTACTTC.

The V gene is TRBV27, the J gene TRBJ2-2; maybe TRBD1 (6 bases). Between the trimmed V and J ends, which lost 3 bases and 0 bases, there was a span of 14 bases. The germline CDR1 and CDR2 sequences are MNHEY and SMNVEV (reference sequence). The CDR3 consists of 17 residues. CDR3 amino acids: CASSFSRGETNTGELFF. The CDR3 coding sequence is TGTGCCAGCAGTTTTTCCAGGGGAGAGACGAACACCGGGGAGCTGTTTTTT.

This chain connects TRBV9 to TRBJ1-1, with 8 bases aligning to TRBD1. The V gene end was trimmed by 4 bases and the J gene end by 7 bases; junction bases not matched to a gene: 15. There are 16 residues in the CDR3. Per the germline V gene, CDR1 is SGDLS and CDR2 is YYNGEE. The CDR3 nucleotides are TGTGCCAGCAGCCCGCAAAGAGGGCAGGGGGCGAATGAAGCTTTCTTT. Residues: CASSPQRGQGANEAFF.

The chain uses TRBV7-2 and TRBJ1-1; TRBD1 agrees at 8 bases. This CDR3 is 14 amino acids long. J lost 4 bases, V lost 1 base, and 2 bases had no gene match. Germline CDR1 SGHTA, CDR2 FQGNSA. Here the CDR3 reads CASSLGQGTTEAFF. As DNA, the CDR3 is TGTGCCAGCAGCTTAGGACAGGGGACCACTGAAGCTTTCTTT.

The V gene is TRBV4-1, the J gene TRBJ2-2; TRBD1 matches at 7 bases. The ends lost 3 bases at V and 2 bases at J; junction bases unmatched: 6. CDR3 length: 16 amino acids. Per the germline V gene, CDR1 is MGHRA and CDR2 is YSYEKL. DNA of the CDR3: TGCGCCAGCAGCCATGTCCGGGACAGTAACACCGGGGAGCTGTTTTTT. As protein: CASSHVRDSNTGELFF.

The chain recombines TRBV5-4 with TRBJ2-3, with D hard to call. V lost 5 bases to trimming and J lost 0 bases, with 13 bases between them. This CDR3 spans 15 amino acids. Germline loops: CDR1 SGHNT, CDR2 YYREEE (reference sequence). CDR3 sequence: CASREKAASTDTQYF. The CDR3 bases are TGTGCCAGCAGAGAGAAGGCGGCTAGCACAGATACGCAGTATTTT.

This clone came up a few times. The V and J genes are TRBV2 and TRBJ2-7, with D perhaps matching TRBD2 (5 bases). Trimming cost V 7 bases and J 2 bases, with 12 bases left between them. Germline V lookup: CDR1 SNHLY, CDR2 FYNNEI. The CDR3 has 13 residues. The chain's CDR3 is CASKEDGAYEQYF. DNA for the CDR3: TGTGCCAGCAAGGAGGACGGGGCCTACGAGCAGTACTTC.

The gene calls are TRBV5-1 and TRBJ2-5; maybe TRBD1 (6 bases). V dropped 0 bases and J dropped 5 bases, with 11 bases sitting between them. Germline lookup yields CDR1 SGHRS and CDR2 YFSETQ. The CDR3 spans 14 residues. The CDR3 DNA is TGCGCCAGCAGCTTGGACAGAAGGGGGGAGACCCAGTACTTC. This codes for CASSLDRRGETQYF.

The V and J genes are TRBV27 and TRBJ2-7, with 7 bases aligning to TRBD1. With 7 bases clipped from V and 0 bases from J, the junction kept 12 bases outside the gene matches. The CDR3 is 16 amino acids. Germline CDR1 MNHEY, CDR2 SMNVEV (reference sequence). Written as DNA, the CDR3 is TGTGCCAGCAAAACCACCCCCGGGACAGCCTCCTACGAGCAGTACTTC. This gives the protein CASKTTPGTASYEQYF.

There are a few counts of this clone. V and J are TRBV9 and TRBJ1-5, with a weak D call TRBD1 (6 bases). Germline CDR1 SGDLS, CDR2 YYNGEE. This CDR3 has 14 amino acids. V lost 2 bases and J 10 bases, leaving 16 bases between the germline ends. In DNA form, the CDR3 reads TGTGCCAGCAGCGTCTGGGACACTGATTTCCCCCAGCATTTT. It specifies CASSVWDTDFPQHF.

V usage is TRBV12-5 and J usage is TRBJ1-5, with a possible D match to TRBD1 (5 bases). Germline CDR1 LGHNT, CDR2 FRNRAP. CDR3 length equals 15 residues. The ends were cut back, 3 bases at V and 5 bases at J, with 14 bases in the middle. The CDR3 spells CASGFFSQGDQPQHF. In DNA form, the CDR3 reads TGTGCTAGTGGTTTCTTTTCCCAGGGCGATCAGCCCCAGCATTTT.

In its sample, this clone was seen a few times. This rearrangement joins TRBV5-8 to TRBJ1-3; no definite D call. The CDR3 runs 14 residues. Germline values: CDR1 SGHTS, CDR2 YDEGEE. Trimming cost V 2 bases and J 0 bases, with 6 bases left between them. DNA for the CDR3: TGTGCCAGCAGCTTAAGGAGCTCTGGAAACACCATATATTTT. It encodes CASSLRSSGNTIYF.

This clone came up once. The rearrangement uses TRBV12-5 and TRBJ1-2; D is perhaps TRBD1 (5 bases). From germline, CDR1 is LGHNT and CDR2 FRNRAP. This CDR3 has 14 amino acids. Trimming pared 7 bases from V and 4 bases from J, leaving 16 bases between. The CDR3 coding sequence is TGTGCTAGTGCCCCTCCAGGGCTGGGCTATGGCTACACCTTC. It specifies CASAPPGLGYGYTF.

This sequence joins TRBV5-6 and TRBJ1-5; 7 positions agree with TRBD1. Germline CDR1 is SGHDT and CDR2 is YYEEEE. J gave up 1 base and V 4 bases, and 5 bases lay outside the gene matches. The CDR3 spans 15 residues. CDR3 sequence reads: CASSPRGQSNQPQHF. CDR3 coding DNA: TGTGCCAGCAGCCCCAGGGGACAGAGCAATCAGCCCCAGCATTTT.

The V gene is TRBV10-1, the J gene TRBJ2-2, with TRBD2 matching over 8 bases. Germline CDR1 WNHNN, CDR2 SYGVQD (reference sequence). This CDR3 has 16 amino acids. The V gene end was trimmed by 3 bases and the J gene end by 4 bases; junction bases not matched to a gene: 7. The CDR3 DNA reads as TGCGCCAGCAGTGATGGTAGCGGGGTTTCCACCGGGGAGCTGTTTTTT. This codes for CASSDGSGVSTGELFF.

The chain carries TRBV29-1 and TRBJ1-3; D is ambiguous. V was shortened by 6 bases and J by 0 bases, with 6 bases between the two germline ends. CDR1 is SQVTM and CDR2 is ANQGSEA in the germline V gene. The CDR3 has 12 residues. The CDR3 DNA follows: TGCAGCGTAGGGAGCTCTGGAAACACCATATATTTT. Residues: CSVGSSGNTIYF.

This clone has more than one count but fewer than ten. The rearrangement links TRBV6-1 to TRBJ1-2, with D possibly TRBD1 on 5 matching bases. The germline gives CDR1 MNHNS, CDR2 SASEGT. CDR3 length: 13 amino acids. Trimming took off 2 bases at V and 1 base at J, with 5 bases between the two ends. CDR3 sequence: CASSEQGNYGYTF. In DNA form, the CDR3 reads TGTGCCAGCAGTGAACAGGGTAACTATGGCTACACCTTC.

This clone has more than one count but fewer than ten. This sequence joins TRBV6-5 and TRBJ1-2, with D unclear. The CDR3 covers 15 residues. V was shortened by 8 bases and J by 6 bases, with 22 bases between the two germline ends. CDR1 MNHEY and CDR2 SVGAGI come from the germline V gene. Written as DNA, the CDR3 is TGTGCCAGCGCAAGTGTAGGGAGGCATGTGGATGGCTACACCTTC. This codes for CASASVGRHVDGYTF.

V is TRBV6-5 and J is TRBJ1-3; a possible D gene is TRBD1 (6 bases). This CDR3 is 15 amino acids long. The germline V gene has CDR1 MNHEY and CDR2 SVGAGI. Trimming shortened V by 6 bases and J by 1 base, and 13 bases separated the two germline ends. The CDR3 here is CASSLWTESGNTIYF. In nucleotides, the CDR3 is TGTGCCAGCAGCCTCTGGACAGAATCTGGAAACACCATATATTTT.

The chain employs TRBV5-1 and TRBJ2-1, with 11 bases that match TRBD1. Per the germline V gene, CDR1 is SGHRS and CDR2 is YFSETQ. The CDR3 spans 14 residues. V shed 3 bases, J shed 10 bases, and the junction held 6 bases outside the gene matches. The CDR3 reads CASSSGTGGREQFF. CDR3 in DNA: TGCGCCAGCAGCTCCGGGACAGGGGGGCGGGAGCAGTTCTTC.

The chain has TRBV30 and TRBJ1-2; the D gene is possibly TRBD1 (5 bases). Germline V gives CDR1 GTSNPN, CDR2 SVGIG (reference sequence). The CDR3 is 12 amino acids. Deletions cut 5 bases from V and 5 bases from J, with 12 bases between. CDR3 region: CAWYRQPYGYTF. CDR3 in DNA: TGTGCCTGGTACCGACAGCCATATGGCTACACCTTC.

V is TRBV10-3 and J is TRBJ2-5; possible D gene TRBD2, 5 bases. V lost 3 bases to trimming and J lost 2 bases, with 13 bases between them. The CDR3 consists of 15 residues. CDR1 is ENHRY and CDR2 is SYGVKD in the germline V gene. CDR3 sequence: CAISDEGNTQETQYF. CDR3 sequence (DNA): TGTGCCATCAGTGATGAGGGAAACACACAAGAGACCCAGTACTTC.

This rearrangement joins TRBV5-4 to TRBJ2-5, with D maybe TRBD1 (6 bases). The length of the CDR3 is 17 residues. The V gene lost 0 bases and the J gene lost 1 base, with 16 bases spanning the gap. Germline-derived CDR1 and CDR2 are SGHNT and YYREEE (reference sequence). CDR3 protein: CASSLVFRGEFQETQYF. In nucleotides, the CDR3 is TGTGCCAGCAGCTTGGTTTTCAGGGGAGAATTCCAAGAGACCCAGTACTTC.